Shown below are 32 T cell receptor beta chains from a single sample sequenced in a study of vaccination effects on CD4 cells after COVID-19 (dated by TCRdb to between 2021 and 2024). Which antigens these TCRs recognize remains unknown. The ViraFEST assay stimulated PBMC with viral peptide pools and then used TCR sequencing to identify antigen-specific CD4+ T cell clonotypes by expansion. After approximately 11 days of culture, CD4+ T cells were isolated with the EasySep CD4+ T cell isolation kit. Healthy vaccine recipients had no prior SARS-CoV-2 infection, confirmed by negative nucleocapsid antibodies before and after vaccination. The protocol used for the library was the immunoSEQ multiplex PCR assay. As stored in TCRdb, this immuneACCESS dataset retains in-frame rearrangements with V and J assigned. A fraction of the clones does not appear; measured against another copy, unresolved V genes explain less than half of the discrepancy, and the remainder lacks a known reason. The sample table shows some 68,000 clones, and 80% are seen once. Of the sample, 9.5% to 15% falls within the top ten clones.

The specimen was CD4+ T cells from PBMCs cultured with SARS-CoV-2 spike peptides, collected before COVID-19 vaccination. In the paper's terms, the cell subset or site label means: SARS-CoV-2 spike overlapping peptide pool stimulation. The receptors stem from a human donor who received a COVID-19 vaccine.

The chain is built from TRBV7-2 and TRBJ1-2; D is perhaps TRBD1 (6 bases). The V gene lost 6 bases and the J gene lost 8 bases, with 22 bases spanning the gap. The CDR3 sequence is 15 residues long. Germline CDR1 SGHTA, CDR2 FQGNSA. The CDR3 here is CASSTPMNRERGYTF. CDR3 DNA: TGTGCCAGCAGTACCCCCATGAACAGGGAGAGAGGCTACACCTTC. The variable domain in full, with the rest retrieved from reference TRBV7-2 and TRBJ1-2, is GAGVSQSPSNKVTEKGKDVELRCDPISGHTALYWYRQSLGQGLEFLIYFQGNSAPDKSGLPSDRFSAERTGGSVSTLTIQRTQQEDSAVYLCASSTPMNRERGYTFGSGTRLTVV.

V is TRBV7-3 and J is TRBJ2-1; TRBD2 aligns across 9 bases. Per germline, CDR1 SGHTA and CDR2 FQGTGA. The CDR3 has 15 residues. V dropped 4 bases and J dropped 4; count of bases not matched to a gene: 5. The CDR3 loop reads CASSSRGGLYNEQFF. The CDR3 DNA follows: TGTGCCAGCAGCTCGCGGGGGGGCTTATACAATGAGCAGTTCTTC.

The V gene is TRBV2, the J gene TRBJ1-4; D gene uncertain. V lost 6 bases, J lost 0 bases, and 11 bases lay in between. CDR1 is SNHLY and CDR2 is FYNNEI in the germline V gene. The length of the CDR3 is 15 residues. The CDR3 DNA sequence: TGTGCCAGCAGGGGATCCTCTGCAACTAATGAAAAACTGTTTTTT. It encodes CASRGSSATNEKLFF.

The CDR3 region has the DNA TGTGCCAGCAGCCAGCGCAGGCTGAACACTGAAGCTTTCTTT. This translates into CASSQRRLNTEAFF. The chain has TRBV3-1 (or the pseudogene TRBV3-2) and TRBJ1-1, with no clear D. The CDR3 has 14 amino acids. With 3 bases removed from V and 0 bases from J, the gap between germline ends came to 8 bases. Germline lookup yields CDR1 LGHDT and CDR2 YNNKEL (reference sequence).

In DNA, the CDR3 is TGTGCCAGCAGCTCAGGCGGCAGTAAAAATGAAAAACTGTTTTTT. It codes for CASSSGGSKNEKLFF. The chain joins TRBV5-4 to TRBJ1-4, with D uncertain. This CDR3 spans 15 amino acids. Germline assignment: CDR1 SGHNT and CDR2 YYREEE (reference sequence). Between the trimmed V and J ends, which lost 3 bases and 5 bases, there was a span of 14 bases. Supplemented by reference TRBV5-4 and TRBJ1-4, the full variable domain reads ETGVTQSPTHLIKTRGQQVTLRCSSQSGHNTVSWYQQALGQGPQFIFQYYREEENGRGNFPPRFSGLQFPNYSSELNVNALELDDSALYLCASSSGGSKNEKLFFGSGTQLSVL.

Only a few counts were recorded for this clone. The CDR3 protein is CALTKNTEAFF. The CDR3 coding sequence is TGTGCCCTGACGAAGAACACTGAAGCTTTCTTT. The chain uses TRBV6-5 and TRBJ1-1; no clear D gene. Germline V lookup: CDR1 MNHEY, CDR2 SVGAGI. This CDR3 comprises 11 residues. Trimming removed 11 bases from V and 1 base from J, with 8 bases in between.

CDR3 DNA sequence: TGTGCCAGCAGCTCAATCGGGTCCCGTAACACCGGGGAGCTGTTTTTT. Protein: CASSSIGSRNTGELFF. V usage is TRBV5-4 and J usage is TRBJ2-2, with D hard to call. Germline-derived CDR1 and CDR2 are SGHNT and YYREEE (reference sequence). V was trimmed by 3 bases and J by 2 bases, leaving 14 bases between them. The CDR3 totals 16 residues.

The chain is built from TRBV14 and TRBJ2-2, with 8 bases lining up with TRBD2. Trimming took 6 bases from V and 1 from J; bases not matched to a gene: 7. In germline, CDR1 is SGHDN, CDR2 FVKESK. The CDR3 sequence is 16 residues long. The CDR3 here is CASSLNSGVNTGELFF. CDR3 sequence (DNA): TGTGCCAGCAGTCTGAATAGCGGGGTGAACACCGGGGAGCTGTTTTTT.

This clone was seen only a few times. The chain joins TRBV7-2 to TRBJ1-6, with D perhaps matching TRBD1 (6 bases). Germline V lookup: CDR1 SGHTA, CDR2 FQGNSA. There are 16 residues in the CDR3. V was trimmed by 5 bases and J by 10 bases, leaving 21 bases between them. CDR3 protein: CASSQRQGREGSPLHF. CDR3 DNA sequence: TGTGCCAGCAGCCAACGCCAGGGGAGGGAGGGGTCACCCCTCCACTTT.

This chain joins TRBV19 and TRBJ1-5, with D possibly being TRBD1 (5 bases). Trimming cost V 0 bases and J 4 bases, with 10 bases left between them. The CDR3 has 15 amino acids. CDR1 is LNHDA, CDR2 SQIVND, per germline (reference sequence). CDR3 nucleotide sequence: TGTGCCAGTAGTATAGATCGGGGGATAAATCAGCCCCAGCATTTT. Its translation is CASSIDRGINQPQHF.

The chain combines TRBV5-1 with TRBJ2-3; 8 bases match TRBD1. This CDR3 contains 14 residues. The trim removed 4 bases at V and 4 bases at J, leaving 5 bases unmatched. Germline V gives CDR1 SGHRS, CDR2 YFSETQ. CDR3 sequence reads: CASSRTGFPDTQYF. CDR3 nucleotides: TGCGCCAGCAGCAGGACAGGGTTCCCAGATACGCAGTATTTT. The variable domain in full, with the rest retrieved from reference TRBV5-1 and TRBJ2-3, is KAGVTQTPRYLIKTRGQQVTLSCSPISGHRSVSWYQQTPGQGLQFLFEYFSETQRNKGNFPGRFSGRQFSNSRSEMNVSTLELGDSALYLCASSRTGFPDTQYFGPGTRLTVL.

The table lists this clone with a few counts. The chain combines TRBV28 with TRBJ1-5; D not resolved. The CDR3 has 12 amino acids. Germline values: CDR1 MDHEN, CDR2 SYDVKM. V was cut by 6 bases and J by 4 bases, with 7 bases left in between. The CDR3 nucleotides are TGTGCCAGCAGCCAAGCGAATCAGCCCCAGCATTTT. It encodes CASSQANQPQHF. The full variable domain, rest sourced from reference TRBV28 and TRBJ1-5, is DVKVTQSSRYLVKRTGEKVFLECVQDMDHENMFWYRQDPGLGLRLIYFSYDVKMKEKGDIPEGYSVSREKKERFSLILESASTNQTSMYLCASSQANQPQHFGDGTRLSIL.

This clone showed up just a few times. This rearrangement joins TRBV5-4 to TRBJ2-2, with D possibly matching TRBD1 (6 bases). Trimming stripped 3 bases from V and 6 bases from J, with 15 bases between. CDR1 and CDR2 from the germline V gene are SGHNT and YYREEE (reference sequence). CDR3 size: 15 residues. The DNA of the CDR3 is TGTGCCAGCAGCTCCCAATCCACAGGGCCCGGGGAGCTGTTTTTT. It yields the protein CASSSQSTGPGELFF.

The J gene is TRBJ2-5, the V gene TRBV12-5; 9 bases are a match to TRBD2. J was trimmed by 4 bases and V by 0 bases; bases with no gene match: 6. The CDR3 length is 16 residues. The germline V gene has CDR1 LGHNT and CDR2 FRNRAP. The CDR3 loop is CASGLVGAGGRETQYF. CDR3 sequence (DNA): TGTGCTAGTGGTTTGGTCGGCGCGGGGGGGAGAGAGACCCAGTACTTC.

V and J are TRBV5-5 and TRBJ1-1; D possibly corresponds to TRBD1 (6 bases). V was trimmed by 1 base and J by 1 base, leaving 11 bases between them. The germline V gene has CDR1 SGHKS and CDR2 YYEKEE (reference sequence). The CDR3 totals 15 residues. CDR3 sequence (DNA): TGTGCCAGCAGCTTGCTCGGGACACCGAACACTGAAGCTTTCTTT. The encoded protein is CASSLLGTPNTEAFF.

This chain connects TRBV19 to TRBJ2-7, with D perhaps TRBD2 (5 bases). Trimming left V 5 bases short and J 4 bases short, with 12 bases between. This CDR3 contains 13 residues. Germline V gene sequence: CDR1 LNHDA, CDR2 SQIVND (reference sequence). The CDR3 DNA reads TGTGCCAGTAGTCCCTTCCCGGGATACGAGCAGTACGTC. It yields the protein CASSPFPGYEQYV.

The chain uses TRBV5-8 and TRBJ1-1; D unresolved. V was clipped by 1 base and J by 4 bases, with 5 bases between them. The V gene's germline CDR1 is SGHTS and CDR2 YDEGEE. There are 12 residues in the CDR3. The CDR3 bases are TGTGCCAGCAGCTTGCGGGGCACTGAAGCTTTCTTT. The encoded protein is CASSLRGTEAFF.

This sequence joins TRBV14 and TRBJ1-4; possibly TRBD1 for D (5 bases). V dropped 5 bases and J dropped 4 bases, with 14 bases sitting between them. The germline gives CDR1 SGHDN, CDR2 FVKESK. The CDR3 is 15 amino acids. The chain's CDR3 is CASSTPMGLNEKLFF. The CDR3, as DNA: TGTGCCAGCAGCACCCCGATGGGGCTTAATGAAAAACTGTTTTTT.

The chain recombines TRBV19 with TRBJ1-5, with no clear D. The germline V and J ends were trimmed by 1 base and 0 bases, with 10 bases remaining between them. The CDR3 is 16 residues long. CDR1 and CDR2 from the germline V gene are LNHDA and SQIVND (reference sequence). The DNA of the CDR3 is TGTGCCAGTAGTATAGGATCATTCCTTAGCAATCAGCCCCAGCATTTT. Amino acids: CASSIGSFLSNQPQHF.

This chain uses TRBV6-5 with TRBJ1-5; D is undetermined. This CDR3 comprises 13 residues. Germline values: CDR1 MNHEY, CDR2 SVGAGI. V lost 4 bases to trimming and J lost 4 bases, with 8 bases between them. CDR3 nucleotide sequence: TGTGCCAGCAGTTCAACAAGAAATCAGCCCCAGCATTTT. Translating gives CASSSTRNQPQHF.

The V call is TRBV6-5, the J call TRBJ1-2, with D uncertain. Germline CDR1 MNHEY, CDR2 SVGAGI. Trimming took off 0 bases at V and 6 bases at J, with 11 bases between the two ends. The CDR3 contains 14 residues. The CDR3 nucleotides are TGTGCCAGCAGTTACTCTCGGCTGGTGAATGGCTACACCTTC. Its translation: CASSYSRLVNGYTF.

The V call is TRBV18, the J call TRBJ2-5; 7 positions agree with TRBD2. CDR1 KGHSH and CDR2 LQKENI come from the germline V gene. The CDR3 contains 16 residues. The V segment lost 4 bases and the J segment 5 bases; nucleotides outside the gene matches: 13. The CDR3: CASSRQSSSGGETQYF. CDR3 bases: TGTGCCAGCTCACGCCAATCGTCTAGCGGTGGGGAGACCCAGTACTTC.

This clone showed up just a few times. The V gene is TRBV7-8, the J gene TRBJ2-7, with unresolved D. There are 15 residues in the CDR3. The V gene's germline CDR1 is SGHVS and CDR2 FQNEAQ. V was pared by 1 base and J by 3 bases, with 13 bases between. The CDR3 region has the DNA TGTGCCAGCAGCTTAGGCCCTGGCAGAAACTACGAGCAGTACGTC. It is translated as CASSLGPGRNYEQYV.

In this sample, this clone turned up once. This sequence joins TRBV7-2 and TRBJ1-3; D is unresolved. V was trimmed by 4 bases and J by 0 bases, leaving 13 bases between them. The CDR3 sequence is 16 residues long. CDR1 is SGHTA, CDR2 FQGNSA, per germline. CDR3 in DNA: TGTGCCAGCAGCTGGTGGACGGCTAGCTCTGGAAACACCATATATTTT. It is translated as CASSWWTASSGNTIYF.

This rearrangement joins TRBV20-1 to TRBJ1-2; TRBD1 aligns across 7 bases. Germline V gene sequence: CDR1 DFQATT, CDR2 SNEGSKA (reference sequence). CDR3 size: 14 residues. V trimming: 3 bases; J trimming: 5 bases; junction bases outside the gene matches: 9. The DNA of the CDR3 is TGCAGTGCTAGTCTGGGACAGTTTCTATATGGCTACACCTTC. This codes for CSASLGQFLYGYTF.

V gene TRBV11-2 combines with J gene TRBJ2-6; D remains ambiguous. There are 17 residues in the CDR3. In germline, CDR1 is SGHAT, CDR2 FQNNGV. V lost 5 bases and J 1 base, leaving 15 bases between the germline ends. For the CDR3, the DNA is TGTGCCAGCAGCCCTCGGGTTTTACTTTCTGGGGCCAACGTCCTGACTTTC. Amino acids: CASSPRVLLSGANVLTF.

The genes are TRBV5-1 and TRBJ1-4, with 10 bases matching TRBD1. CDR1 is SGHRS, CDR2 YFSETQ, per germline. Trimming took 4 bases from V and 8 from J; bases not matched to a gene: 11. The CDR3 has 16 amino acids. DNA of the CDR3: TGCGCCAGCAGCCCAGGACAGGGGGGTCCTTGGGAAAAACTGTTTTTT. Protein sequence: CASSPGQGGPWEKLFF.

The chain combines TRBV5-1 with TRBJ2-3, with D tentatively TRBD1 or TRBD2 (5 bases each). Trimming removed 2 bases from V and 4 bases from J, with 23 bases in between. Germline V CDR1 and CDR2: SGHRS, YFSETQ. This CDR3 has 18 residues. The CDR3, as DNA: TGCGCCAGCAGCTTCGCACCCCAAGAAAAGGGGCGGGCAGATACGCAGTATTTT. Protein: CASSFAPQEKGRADTQYF.

The chain employs TRBV5-1 and TRBJ1-1; TRBD1 might be the D (6 bases). This CDR3 contains 14 residues. Trimming pared 0 bases from V and 5 bases from J, leaving 11 bases between. Germline assignment: CDR1 SGHRS and CDR2 YFSETQ. CDR3 sequence (DNA): TGCGCCAGCAGCTTGGATCAGGGGAGGACTGAAGCTTTCTTT. Translating it yields CASSLDQGRTEAFF.

The gene calls are TRBV29-1 and TRBJ2-3, with D unclear. This CDR3 has 13 residues. Deletions cut 1 base from V and 5 bases from J, with 10 bases between. Germline-derived CDR1 and CDR2 are SQVTM and ANQGSEA. The CDR3 DNA reads as TGCAGCGTTGAAGGGGCGGATTTAGATACGCAGTATTTT. Encoded protein: CSVEGADLDTQYF.

The chain combines TRBV28 with TRBJ1-1; no definite D call. V gave up 6 bases and J gave up 6 bases, with 14 bases separating them. CDR1 and CDR2 (germline): MDHEN, SYDVKM. The CDR3 is 13 amino acids. CDR3 coding DNA: TGTGCCAGCAGCACCCGGCTCCTTCCTGAAGCTTTCTTT. It yields the protein CASSTRLLPEAFF.

The V call is TRBV5-6, the J call TRBJ1-2; the D is unclear. The CDR3 loop spans 12 amino acids. V was trimmed by 0 bases and J by 4 bases, leaving 4 bases between them. Per the germline V gene, CDR1 is SGHDT and CDR2 is YYEEEE. The CDR3 protein is CASSLVGYGYTF. CDR3 nucleotide sequence: TGTGCCAGCAGCTTGGTAGGCTATGGCTACACCTTC.